What follows is one T cell receptor (beta chain) and its context. The sample originates from a study of blood T cell repertoires in COVID-19. Study-level background: COVID-19 samples collected from the United States, Italy and Spain covered acute and convalescent phases. From T cells, B-cell-depleted T cells, or PBMCs came the material, which was cDNA or gDNA.

Authors' processing steps: Reference gene primers were amplified, and this amplification served to estimate nucleated cell counts. Some clones are missing from TCRdb's copy, which holds only in-frame ones; the method was immunoSEQ multiplex PCR. V and J calls and clone size are those listed in that table; D and trimming were worked out from the DNA. The sample has roughly 42,000 clones; almost 90% are singletons. V shed 4 bases, J shed 1 base, and the junction held 8 bases outside the gene matches. CDR3 length: 16 residues. Germline values: CDR1 SGHRS, CDR2 YFSETQ. Sequenced material: peripheral blood. The source of this sequence is a middle-aged man with active COVID-19. The rearrangement links TRBV5-1 to TRBJ1-1; 9 bases match TRBD1. The CDR3 loop reads CASSNPTGQGNTEAFF. CDR3 bases: TGCGCCAGCAGCAATCCGACGGGACAGGGGAACACTGAAGCTTTCTTT.